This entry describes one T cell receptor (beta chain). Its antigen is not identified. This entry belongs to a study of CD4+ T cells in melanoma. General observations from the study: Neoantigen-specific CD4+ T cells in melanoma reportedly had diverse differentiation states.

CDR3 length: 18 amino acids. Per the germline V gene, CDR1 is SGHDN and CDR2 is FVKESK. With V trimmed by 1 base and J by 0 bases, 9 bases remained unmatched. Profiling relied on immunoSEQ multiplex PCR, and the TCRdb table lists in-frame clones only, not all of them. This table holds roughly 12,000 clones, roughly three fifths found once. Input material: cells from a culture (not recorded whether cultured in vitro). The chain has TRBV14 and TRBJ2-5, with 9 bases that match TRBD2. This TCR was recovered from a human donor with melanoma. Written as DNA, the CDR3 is TGTGCCAGCAGCCAAGGTTATCTAGCGGGGCCTAACCAAGAGACCCAGTACTTC. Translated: CASSQGYLAGPNQETQYF.